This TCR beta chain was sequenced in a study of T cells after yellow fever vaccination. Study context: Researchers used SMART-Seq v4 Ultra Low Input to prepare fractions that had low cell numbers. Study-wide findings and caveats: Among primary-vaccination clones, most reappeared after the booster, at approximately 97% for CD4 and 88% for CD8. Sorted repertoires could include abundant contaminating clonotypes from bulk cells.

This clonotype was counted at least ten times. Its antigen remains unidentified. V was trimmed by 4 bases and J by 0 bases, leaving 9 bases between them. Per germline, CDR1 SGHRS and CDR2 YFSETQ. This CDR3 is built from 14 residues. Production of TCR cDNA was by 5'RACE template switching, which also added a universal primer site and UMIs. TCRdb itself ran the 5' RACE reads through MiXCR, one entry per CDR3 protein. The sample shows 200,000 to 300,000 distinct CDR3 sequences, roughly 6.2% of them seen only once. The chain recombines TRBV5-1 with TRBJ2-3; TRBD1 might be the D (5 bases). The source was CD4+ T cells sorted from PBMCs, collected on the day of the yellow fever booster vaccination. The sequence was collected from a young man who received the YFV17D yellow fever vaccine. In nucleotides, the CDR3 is TGCGCCAGCAGCAGGGGCGGTAGCACAGATACGCAGTATTTT. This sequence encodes CASSRGGSTDTQYF.